These T cell receptor beta chains were read from a single sample in a study of shared clonotypes between healthy human individuals. TCRdb's copy holds only in-frame clones and misses some; the assay was immunoSEQ multiplex PCR. This table holds roughly 2.1 million clones, roughly 91% found once. Sequenced input: naive CD8+ T cells from PBMCs. These receptors originate from a man aged 18 to 30 in good health. Some clones in this sample may be carry-over from other donors' samples. The CDR3 runs from the conserved cysteine through the conserved F or W. A D gene is named only where the DNA matches it firmly. Where a row states a size, it is once, few, many or the class of an expanded clone; other rows omit it.

v_gene	abundance	d_gene	j_gene	CDR3nt	CDR3aa
TRBV11-2	NA	TRBD2	TRBJ2-3	TGTGCCAGCGGCGAAATGGGACTAGCGGGAGTGCCCGATACGCAGTATTTT	CASGEMGLAGVPDTQYF
TRBV28	NA	NA	TRBJ1-5	TGTGCCAGCAGTCTCCCCTATAGCAATCAGCCCCAGCATTTT	CASSLPYSNQPQHF
TRBV7-9	NA	TRBD1	TRBJ2-5	TGTGCCAGCAGCTATCGGACAGGGGGCCAGACCCAGTACTTC	CASSYRTGGQTQYF
TRBV28	NA	TRBD2	TRBJ2-1	TGTGCCAGCAGCCGACTTGGGGGGGATGAGCAGTTCTTC	CASSRLGGDEQFF
TRBV9	NA	TRBD2	TRBJ2-7	TGTGCCAGCAGCGTAGGGCTAGCGGGATCCGACTACGAGCAGTACTTC	CASSVGLAGSDYEQYF
TRBV4-1	NA	NA	TRBJ2-1	TGCGCCAGCAGCCAAGCGCTCAGCAATGAGCAGTTCTTC	CASSQALSNEQFF
TRBV7-2	NA	TRBD2	TRBJ2-7	TGTGCCAGCAGCCCACAGACGCCTAGCGGAGCCTACGAGCAGTACTTC	CASSPQTPSGAYEQYF
TRBV27	NA	TRBD1	TRBJ2-7	TGTGCCAGCGGACAGGGACTTCCCTACGAGCAGTACTTC	CASGQGLPYEQYF
TRBV28	NA	NA	TRBJ2-7	TGTGCCAGCAGGTCTACAGGGACCTACGAGCAGTACTTC	CASRSTGTYEQYF
TRBV6-1	NA	TRBD2	TRBJ2-1	TGTGCCAGCAGTGAAGCGGGAGGGCCCTATTATGAGCAGTTCTTC	CASSEAGGPYYEQFF
TRBV7-9	NA	TRBD1	TRBJ2-7	TGTGCCAGCAGCGACGGGACAGGGGGCGGCTACGAGCAGTACTTC	CASSDGTGGGYEQYF
TRBV5-6	once	NA	TRBJ2-7	TGTGCCAGCAGCTTGGCCACAGGAACCTACGAGCAGTACTTC	CASSLATGTYEQYF
TRBV2	few	TRBD1	TRBJ1-1	TGTGCCAGCAGCCCGACAGGGGGCACTGAAGCTTTCTTT	CASSPTGGTEAFF
TRBV7-8	NA	TRBD1	TRBJ2-7	TGTGCCAGCAGCTCGGGACAGGGCCACTACGAGCAGTACTTC	CASSSGQGHYEQYF
TRBV5-4	NA	NA	TRBJ1-1	TGTGCCAGCAGCCCCCTGGTCGGGGAGATGAACACTGAAGCTTTCTTT	CASSPLVGEMNTEAFF
TRBV28	NA	TRBD2	TRBJ2-7	TGTGCCAGCAGTTTACTAGCGGGAGTCGAGCAGTACTTC	CASSLLAGVEQYF
TRBV28	NA	NA	TRBJ1-6	TGTGCCGGGAGAGGAACCCTCCACTTT	CAGRGTLHF
TRBV27	NA	NA	TRBJ2-7	TGTGCCAGCAGTTCCTTACAGGGTTCCCACGAGCAGTACTTC	CASSSLQGSHEQYF
TRBV27	NA	TRBD1	TRBJ2-7	TGTGCCAGCAGTTTATGGAGACAGGGGGCTGAAGAGCAGTACTTC	CASSLWRQGAEEQYF
TRBV6-5	once	NA	TRBJ2-7	TGTGCCAGCAGATACCTAGCTGACTACGAGCAGTACTTC	CASRYLADYEQYF
TRBV7-9	NA	NA	TRBJ2-7	TGTGCCAGCAGCTTAGATCGAGCCCCCGCCTACGAGCAGTACTTC	CASSLDRAPAYEQYF
TRBV28	NA	NA	TRBJ2-4	TGTGCCAGCAGTCCTAACTTCATCAGGGGAGGGGGCAAAAACATTCAGTACTTC	CASSPNFIRGGGKNIQYF
TRBV9	NA	NA	TRBJ2-7	TGTGCCAGCAGCGTTTCAAGCGGGCACTACGAGCAGTACTTC	CASSVSSGHYEQYF
TRBV4-1	NA	NA	TRBJ2-7	TGCGCCAGCAGCCACCGAAATTTCTACGAGCAGTACTTC	CASSHRNFYEQYF
TRBV28	once	NA	TRBJ2-2	TGTGCCAGCAGTTTCTCGGCGTACACCGGGGAGCTGTTTTTT	CASSFSAYTGELFF
TRBV10-1	NA	TRBD2	TRBJ2-7	TGCGCCAGCAGTGTCACTAGCGGGAGGAACGAGCAGTACTTC	CASSVTSGRNEQYF
TRBV2	NA	TRBD2	TRBJ2-7	TGTGCCAGCAGTGACTGGCGGGGGGGGTACGAGCAGTACTTC	CASSDWRGGYEQYF
TRBV29-1	NA	TRBD1	TRBJ2-7	TGCAGCGTTGTGGGGACAGGGGTACCCTACGAGCAGTACTTC	CSVVGTGVPYEQYF
TRBV4-3	NA	NA	TRBJ1-4	TGCGCCAGCAGCCAAGGGGTCCGAAATGAAAAACTGTTTTTT	CASSQGVRNEKLFF
TRBV28	NA	NA	TRBJ2-3	TGTGCCAGCAGTCCAACAGGGTTAAGCACAGATACGCAGTATTTT	CASSPTGLSTDTQYF
TRBV30	NA	NA	TRBJ2-7	TGTGCCTGGAGTCAATCGGGGGCCTACGAGCAGTACTTC	CAWSQSGAYEQYF
TRBV27	once	NA	TRBJ2-2	TGTGCCAGCAGTTGGCAGGGCCCGACCGGGGAGCTGTTTTTT	CASSWQGPTGELFF
TRBV11-2	NA	NA	TRBJ2-3	TGTGCCAGCAGCTTCACGAGGGGTTACACAGATACGCAGTATTTT	CASSFTRGYTDTQYF
TRBV28	NA	TRBD1	TRBJ1-2	TGTGCCAGCAGTCTTAAACGGACAGGGGGGAATGGCTACACCTTC	CASSLKRTGGNGYTF
TRBV7-9	NA	TRBD2	TRBJ2-1	TGTGCCAGTTCCATTAGCGGGAGCCTAAACAATGAGCAGTTCTTC	CASSISGSLNNEQFF
TRBV10-1	NA	TRBD1	TRBJ1-1	TGCGCCAGCAAGGGACAGGAAAACACTGAAGCTTTCTTT	CASKGQENTEAFF
TRBV29-1	NA	NA	TRBJ2-2	TGCAGCGCCACCGACAGGAACACCGGGGAGCTGTTTTTT	CSATDRNTGELFF
TRBV19	NA	NA	TRBJ1-5	TGTGCCAGTAGTATAGAAAGGGGGGCGAAGGGCAATCAGCCCCAGCATTTT	CASSIERGAKGNQPQHF
TRBV6-5	NA	TRBD2	TRBJ2-1	TGTGCCAGCAGTTACGCGGGAGGCTCCTACAATGAGCAGTTCTTC	CASSYAGGSYNEQFF
TRBV7-9	NA	TRBD1	TRBJ2-7	TGTGCCAGCAGCGAGGGACAGGGGTTCTCCTACGAGCAGTACTTC	CASSEGQGFSYEQYF
TRBV27	NA	NA	TRBJ2-5	TGTGCCAGCAGTTACCCGGGTAGGAGCCAAGAGACCCAGTACTTC	CASSYPGRSQETQYF
TRBV10-2	NA	NA	TRBJ2-1	TGCGCCACCTATGGGGGCTATTACAATGAGCAGTTCTTC	CATYGGYYNEQFF
TRBV5-1	NA	NA	TRBJ2-7	TGCGCCAGCAGCTCGACCGCGACAGTTATCTACGAGCAGTACTTC	CASSSTATVIYEQYF
TRBV30	NA	NA	TRBJ2-3	TGTGCCTGGAGTAGTAAAACCATATCTAGCACAGATACGCAGTATTTT	CAWSSKTISSTDTQYF
TRBV7-9	NA	TRBD1	TRBJ2-4	TGTGCCAGCAGCCAGGCGACAGGGGAAAACATTCAGTACTTC	CASSQATGENIQYF
TRBV28	NA	NA	TRBJ2-1	TGTGCCAGCAGTTTAACGAGCCGAGTCGATGAGCAGTTCTTC	CASSLTSRVDEQFF
TRBV4-2	NA	NA	TRBJ2-7	TGTGCCAGCAGCCAACGAGCGGGTCTGAGCTCCTACGAGCAGTACTTC	CASSQRAGLSSYEQYF
TRBV30	NA	NA	TRBJ1-6	TGTGCCTGGAGGGGGACGGGCTCCTTAAATTCACCCCTCCACTTT	CAWRGTGSLNSPLHF
TRBV6-5	NA	NA	TRBJ1-1	TGTGCCAGCAGTTACGACCGCACTGAAGCTTTCTTT	CASSYDRTEAFF
TRBV2	once	NA	TRBJ1-2	TGTGCCAGCAGTGACGCCTATGGGGTGCAAAAAGGCTACACCTTC	CASSDAYGVQKGYTF
TRBV27	NA	TRBD2	TRBJ2-1	TGTGCCAGCAGCCTCGTGTCCATTGCGGGAGGAACGAACAATGAGCAGTTCTTC	CASSLVSIAGGTNNEQFF
TRBV4-1	NA	NA	TRBJ1-1	TGCGCCAGCAGCCCCGGGGACACTGAAGCTTTCTTT	CASSPGDTEAFF
TRBV5-1	NA	NA	TRBJ1-1	TGCGCCAGCAGCTTGGCACAGGGGAACACTGAAGCTTTCTTT	CASSLAQGNTEAFF
TRBV9	once	NA	TRBJ2-6	TGTGCCAGCAGCGTAGCTGGGTCTGGGGCCAACGTCCTGACTTTC	CASSVAGSGANVLTF
TRBV6-6	NA	TRBD2	TRBJ2-7	TGTGCCAGCAGTTACCCAAGGGAGGGACCCTCCTACGAGCAGTACTTC	CASSYPREGPSYEQYF
TRBV9	once	NA	TRBJ1-1	TGTGCCAGCAGCGTGGGGAACAGATTGAACACTGAAGCTTTCTTT	CASSVGNRLNTEAFF
TRBV4-1	NA	NA	TRBJ2-1	TGCGCCAGCAGCCAAGATGAAGAAACGGGATCCTACAATGAGCAGTTCTTC	CASSQDEETGSYNEQFF
TRBV19	NA	NA	TRBJ2-6	TGTGCCAGCTACGCGCGTGAGGGCGTGGGGGCCAACGTCCTGACTTTC	CASYAREGVGANVLTF
TRBV11-2	NA	NA	TRBJ2-1	TGTGCCAGCAGCTTCTCCGGACGGTTCATTTACTCCTACAATGAGCAGTTCTTC	CASSFSGRFIYSYNEQFF
TRBV4-1	NA	TRBD1	TRBJ2-5	TGCGCCAGCAGCCGCCGACAGGGGGAGGTAGAGACCCAGTACTTC	CASSRRQGEVETQYF